These 17 T cell receptor beta chains were all obtained from the same sample, sequenced in a study of cytomegalovirus exposure and HLA in healthy donors. The study ran its PCR with 60 Vbeta and 13 Jbeta primers. Repertoires were generated with immunoSEQ multiplex PCR, while TCRdb's copy carries only in-frame clones and drops some. The repertoire holds over 150,000 clones, with approximately 84% as singletons. The specimen was PBMCs. Every receptor here comes from a man younger than 45 in good health and CMV-seropositive.

The chain employs TRBV5-1 and TRBJ2-3, with D possibly being TRBD1 (5 bases). From germline, CDR1 is SGHRS and CDR2 YFSETQ. V was shortened by 0 bases and J by 1 base, with 9 bases between the two germline ends. The CDR3 has 15 residues. The chain's CDR3 is CASSLVGPGTDTQYF. CDR3 nucleotide sequence: TGCGCCAGCAGCTTGGTGGGGCCCGGCACAGATACGCAGTATTTT.

The CDR3 DNA sequence: TGTGCCAGCTCACCCCAGGCTGAATACACTGAAGCTTTCTTT. Its protein product is CASSPQAEYTEAFF. The chain joins TRBV18 to TRBJ1-1; D ambiguous. In germline, CDR1 is KGHSH, CDR2 LQKENI. CDR3 length: 14 amino acids. Trimming cost V 3 bases and J 3 bases, with 11 bases left between them.

In this sample, this clone turned up once. The chain links TRBV2 to TRBJ1-5; D is possibly TRBD1 (6 bases). CDR3 length: 15 residues. Germline V CDR1 and CDR2: SNHLY, FYNNEI. V dropped 2 bases and J dropped 2 bases, with 10 bases sitting between them. As DNA, the CDR3 is TGTGCCAGCAGTGAATGGGCAGGGGGCAATCAGCCCCAGCATTTT. Encoded protein: CASSEWAGGNQPQHF. The whole variable domain, filled in from reference TRBV2 and TRBJ1-5, reads EPEVTQTPSHQVTQMGQEVILRCVPISNHLYFYWYRQILGQKVEFLVSFYNNEISEKSEIFDDQFSVERPDGSNFTLKIRSTKLEDSAMYFCASSEWAGGNQPQHFGDGTRLSIL.

This clone was counted between two and nine times. CDR3 region: CASSSGTGENYEQYF. In DNA, the CDR3 is TGTGCCAGCAGCTCAGGGACAGGGGAAAACTACGAGCAGTACTTC. The chain is built from TRBV5-6 and TRBJ2-7; 10 bases match TRBD1. Germline assignment: CDR1 SGHDT and CDR2 YYEEEE. With 3 bases clipped from V and 3 bases from J, the junction kept 6 bases outside the gene matches. The CDR3 contains 15 residues.

This clone has just one count. The rearrangement joins TRBV15 to TRBJ2-1, with 11 bases that match TRBD1. The junction had 5 bases not matched to a gene; V was cut back by 3 bases and J by 7 bases. The CDR3 extends over 15 amino acids. CDR1 and CDR2 (germline): LNHNV, YYDKDF (reference sequence). The CDR3 sequence: CATSSWDRGKNEQFF. The DNA of the CDR3 is TGTGCCACCAGCAGTTGGGACAGGGGGAAAAATGAGCAGTTCTTC.

The chain is built from TRBV6-5 and TRBJ2-1, with TRBD2 matching over 13 bases. V trimming: 5 bases; J trimming: 10 bases; junction bases outside the gene matches: 5. Per the germline V gene, CDR1 is MNHEY and CDR2 is SVGAGI. CDR3 length: 14 residues. CDR3 region: CASSNGLAGVEQFF. The DNA for the CDR3 is TGTGCCAGCAGTAACGGACTAGCGGGAGTAGAGCAGTTCTTC.

To note about this clone: Other DNA variants within this sample encode the same CDR3. The chain uses TRBV5-1 and TRBJ1-3; 9 bases are shared with TRBD1. This CDR3 comprises 17 residues. The trim removed 4 bases at V and 0 bases at J, leaving 8 bases unmatched. From germline, CDR1 is SGHRS and CDR2 YFSETQ. CDR3 nucleotides: TGCGCCAGCAGCCGGACCGGGACAGGGAACTCTGGAAACACCATATATTTT. Translated, it gives CASSRTGTGNSGNTIYF.

CDR3 bases: TGTGCCAGTAGTATGAGGGGGAAGAACTACGAGCAGTACTTC. Protein sequence: CASSMRGKNYEQYF. The V gene is TRBV19, the J gene TRBJ2-7; D is perhaps TRBD1 (6 bases). V shed 3 bases and J shed 3 bases, with 12 bases lying between them. Germline CDR1 and CDR2: LNHDA and SQIVND (reference sequence). The CDR3 has 14 amino acids.

The chain is built from TRBV21-1 and TRBJ2-7; the table gives TRBD1 as D, unverified against the DNA. TRBV21-1 is a documented pseudogene. The CDR3 loop spans 16 amino acids. The CDR3: CASSKAGPALYCEQYV. The CDR3 coding sequence is TGTGCCAGCAGCAAAGCGGGGCCTGCGCTATATTGCGAGCAGTACGTC.

The chain joins TRBV5-1 to TRBJ2-3, with D unclear. CDR3 length: 14 residues. Trimming cost V 3 bases and J 5 bases, with 13 bases left between them. CDR1 and CDR2 (germline): SGHRS, YFSETQ. CDR3 sequence reads: CASSSLPPGDTQYF. The DNA of the CDR3 is TGCGCCAGCAGCTCGCTCCCACCCGGAGATACGCAGTATTTT.

This clone was recorded only once. The gene calls are TRBV7-2 and TRBJ2-1; 8 bases are a match to TRBD2. J lost 1 base, V lost 3 bases, and 2 bases had no gene match. The CDR3 sequence is 15 residues long. Germline loops: CDR1 SGHTA, CDR2 FQGNSA. For the CDR3, the DNA is TGTGCCAGCAGCTTCATAGCGGGGTCCTACAATGAGCAGTTCTTC. Protein sequence: CASSFIAGSYNEQFF.

CDR3 loop: CASSLGGWDEQFF. The CDR3, as DNA: TGTGCCAGCAGCTTGGGGGGATGGGATGAGCAGTTCTTC. The V gene is TRBV7-9, the J gene TRBJ2-1, with a tentative D call TRBD2 (6 bases). The germline CDR1 and CDR2 sequences are SEHNR and FQNEAQ (reference sequence). The V end was cut by 3 bases, the J end by 8 bases, with 11 bases between. This CDR3 spans 13 amino acids.

V gene TRBV4-3 combines with J gene TRBJ2-3, with unresolved D. The germline gives CDR1 LGHNA, CDR2 YSLEER. With 1 base removed from V and 0 bases from J, the gap between germline ends came to 8 bases. The CDR3 consists of 15 residues. The CDR3 spells CASSQAGSSTDTQYF. CDR3 DNA sequence: TGCGCCAGCAGCCAAGCGGGTTCTAGCACAGATACGCAGTATTTT.

The chain is built from TRBV7-9 and TRBJ2-7, with 9 bases aligning to TRBD1. CDR3 length: 13 residues. Per the germline V gene, CDR1 is SEHNR and CDR2 is FQNEAQ (reference sequence). V shed 3 bases, J shed 7 bases, and the junction held 4 bases outside the gene matches. Here the CDR3 DNA reads TGTGCCAGCAGCTTTGGACAGGGGCTTGAGCAGTACTTC. As protein: CASSFGQGLEQYF.

The rearrangement links TRBV6-1 to TRBJ2-7, with D possibly matching TRBD2 (6 bases). The CDR3 consists of 14 residues. Trimming took off 4 bases at V and 0 bases at J, with 10 bases between the two ends. Germline V lookup: CDR1 MNHNS, CDR2 SASEGT. CDR3 in amino acids: CASSGRGSSYEQYF. In nucleotides, the CDR3 is TGTGCCAGCAGTGGGAGGGGAAGCTCCTACGAGCAGTACTTC.

The V gene is TRBV5-5, the J gene TRBJ2-3; 8 bases align to TRBD1. Germline V gene data show CDR1 as SGHKS and CDR2 as YYEKEE (reference sequence). Losses at the gene ends were 3 bases for V and 4 bases for J; bases not matched to a gene: 1. The CDR3 has 13 amino acids. The CDR3 DNA follows: TGTGCCAGCAGCTCGGACAGGGCAGATACGCAGTATTTT. Residues: CASSSDRADTQYF.

The table lists this clone with a few counts. The chain has TRBV6-5 and TRBJ1-1, with 10 positions matching TRBD1. Germline lookup yields CDR1 MNHEY and CDR2 SVGAGI. The CDR3 is 14 amino acids. The ends lost 3 bases at V and 5 bases at J; junction bases unmatched: 3. In DNA form, the CDR3 reads TGTGCCAGCAGTTATGACAGGGGGCAGACTGAAGCTTTCTTT. Protein: CASSYDRGQTEAFF.